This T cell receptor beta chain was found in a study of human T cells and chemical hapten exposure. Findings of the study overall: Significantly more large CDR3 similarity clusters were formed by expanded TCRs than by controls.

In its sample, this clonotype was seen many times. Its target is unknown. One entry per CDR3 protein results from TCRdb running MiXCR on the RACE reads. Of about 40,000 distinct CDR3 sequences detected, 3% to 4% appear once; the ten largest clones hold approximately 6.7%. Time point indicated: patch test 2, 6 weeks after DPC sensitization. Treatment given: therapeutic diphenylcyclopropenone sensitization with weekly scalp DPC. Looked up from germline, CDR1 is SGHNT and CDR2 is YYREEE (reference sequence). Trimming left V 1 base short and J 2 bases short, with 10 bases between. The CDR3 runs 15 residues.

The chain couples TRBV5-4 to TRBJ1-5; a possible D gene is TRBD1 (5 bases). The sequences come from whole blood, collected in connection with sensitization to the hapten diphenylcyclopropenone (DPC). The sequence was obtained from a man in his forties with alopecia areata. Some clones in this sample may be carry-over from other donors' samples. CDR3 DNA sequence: TGTGCCAGCAGCTTGAATCCGGGGGGCAATCAGCCCCAGCATTTT. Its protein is CASSLNPGGNQPQHF.